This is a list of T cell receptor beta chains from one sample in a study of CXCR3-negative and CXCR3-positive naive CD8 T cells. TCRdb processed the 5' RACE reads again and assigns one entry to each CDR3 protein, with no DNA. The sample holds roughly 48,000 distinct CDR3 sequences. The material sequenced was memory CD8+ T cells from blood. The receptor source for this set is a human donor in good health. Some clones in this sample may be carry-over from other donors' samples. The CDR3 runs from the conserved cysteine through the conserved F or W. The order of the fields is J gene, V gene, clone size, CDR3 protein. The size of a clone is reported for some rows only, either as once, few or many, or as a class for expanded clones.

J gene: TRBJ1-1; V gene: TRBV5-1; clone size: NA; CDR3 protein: CASSLDRVNTEAFF
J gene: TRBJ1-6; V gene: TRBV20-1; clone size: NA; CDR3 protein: CSAAPYETGSYNSPLHF
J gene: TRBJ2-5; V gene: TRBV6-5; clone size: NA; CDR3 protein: CASSYTGTSGQETQYF
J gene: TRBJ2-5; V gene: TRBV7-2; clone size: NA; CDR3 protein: CASSLNSGGRETQYF
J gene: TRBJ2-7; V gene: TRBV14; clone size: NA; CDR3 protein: CASSSGRGNVYEQYF
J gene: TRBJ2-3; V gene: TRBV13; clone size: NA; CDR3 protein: CASRTTDTQYF
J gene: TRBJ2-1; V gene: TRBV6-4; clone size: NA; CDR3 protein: CASSDSPGVNEQFF
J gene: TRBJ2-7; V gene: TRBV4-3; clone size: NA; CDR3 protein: CASSQEIGYEQYF
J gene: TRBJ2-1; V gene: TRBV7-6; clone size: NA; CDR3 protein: CASSRTAGYNEQFF
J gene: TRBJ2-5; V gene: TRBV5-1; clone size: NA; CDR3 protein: CASGEDPNQETQYF
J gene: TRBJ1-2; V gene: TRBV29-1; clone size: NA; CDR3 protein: CSVDHSRNYGYTF
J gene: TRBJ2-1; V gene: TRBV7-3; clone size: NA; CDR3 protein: CASSLTAAAYSYNEQFF
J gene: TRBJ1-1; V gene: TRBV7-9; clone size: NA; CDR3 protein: CASSLPPLPEAFF
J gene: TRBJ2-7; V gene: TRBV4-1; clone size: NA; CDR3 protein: CASSQESSGGVYEQYF
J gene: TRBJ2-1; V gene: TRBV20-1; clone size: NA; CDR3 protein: CSARDPLVWNEQFF
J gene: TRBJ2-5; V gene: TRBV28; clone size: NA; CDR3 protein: CASSTGGAGQETQYF
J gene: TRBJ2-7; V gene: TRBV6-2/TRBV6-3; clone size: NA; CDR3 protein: CASSRQETYEQYF
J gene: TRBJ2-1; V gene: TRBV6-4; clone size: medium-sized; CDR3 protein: CASSDSTSGGHNEQFF
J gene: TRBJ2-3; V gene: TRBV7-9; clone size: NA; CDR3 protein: CASSLAGFQDTQYF
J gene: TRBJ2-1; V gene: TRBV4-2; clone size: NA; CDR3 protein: CASSQELEGASSYNEQFF
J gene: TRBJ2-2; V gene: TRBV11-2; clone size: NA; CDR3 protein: CASRLAGELFF
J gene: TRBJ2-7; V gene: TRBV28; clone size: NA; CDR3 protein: CASSSSEGMHEQYF
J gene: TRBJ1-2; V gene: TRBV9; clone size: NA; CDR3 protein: CASSSNRGPYGYTF
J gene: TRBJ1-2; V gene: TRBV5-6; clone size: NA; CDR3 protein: CASSWGTANYGYTF
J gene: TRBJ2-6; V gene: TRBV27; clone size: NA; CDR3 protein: CASSPSSGANVLTF
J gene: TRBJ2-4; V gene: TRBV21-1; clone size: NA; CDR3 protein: CASSLLGPLGGIQYF
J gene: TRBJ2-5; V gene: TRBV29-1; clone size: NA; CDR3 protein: CSVEFLLGTGGHQETQYF
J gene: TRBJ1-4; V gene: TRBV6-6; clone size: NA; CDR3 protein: CASSFRDRLEKLFF
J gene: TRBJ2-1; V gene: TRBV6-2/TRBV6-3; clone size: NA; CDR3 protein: CASSYSMVGALYNEQFF
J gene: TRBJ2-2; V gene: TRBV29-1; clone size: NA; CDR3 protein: CSVDPGHVNTGELFF
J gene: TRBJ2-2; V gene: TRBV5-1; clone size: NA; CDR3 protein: CASSFYTNTGELFF
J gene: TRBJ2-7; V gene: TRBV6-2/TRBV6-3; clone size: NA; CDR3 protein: CASSSGSLAGLYEQYF
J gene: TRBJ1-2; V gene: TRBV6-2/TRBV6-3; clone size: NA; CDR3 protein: CASWDGTYNYGYTF
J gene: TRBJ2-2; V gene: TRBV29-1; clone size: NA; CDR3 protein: CSVEGSSANTGELFF
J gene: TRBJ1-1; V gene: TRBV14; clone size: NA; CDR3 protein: CASSPTKTGLVVTEAFF